The rows below give T cell receptor beta chains drawn from one sample of a study of post-analysis software for immune sequencing data. TCRdb processed the PCR reads anew with MiXCR; each CDR3 protein has one entry. The data show a few hundred thousand distinct CDR3 sequences, with less than 45% seen just once and roughly 12% held by the top ten. Sequencing input: blood. These receptors were obtained from a girl aged 10-17 years with multiple sclerosis. CDR3s include the opening cysteine and the closing phenylalanine or tryptophan. A D gene is named only where the DNA matches it firmly. Not all rows give a size; the values are once, few, many and, for expanded clones, a class.

v_gene,d_gene,abundance,j_gene,CDR3nt,CDR3aa
TRBV24-1,TRBD2,-,TRBJ2-1,TGTGCCACCAGCGGCGGGAGTTACTACAATGAGCAGTTCTTC,CATSGGSYYNEQFF
TRBV20-1,TRBD2,-,TRBJ2-5,TGCAGTGCTAGCGTAGCGGGAGGCCAAGAGACCCAGTACTTC,CSASVAGGQETQYF
TRBV29-1,-,few,TRBJ1-1,TGCAGCGTTGGGAAAACAGGGATAGTAGGCACTGAAGCTTTCTTT,CSVGKTGIVGTEAFF
TRBV20-1,TRBD2,-,TRBJ2-7,TGCAGTGCCCCGAATGGCGGGAGCCTCCAGGGGCAGTACTTC,CSAPNGGSLQGQYF
TRBV7-9,-,-,TRBJ2-7,TGTGCCAGCAGCTTAGCGACGATAGGGAATAACCTCTACGAGCAGTACTTC,CASSLATIGNNLYEQYF
TRBV20-1,TRBD2,few,TRBJ2-1,TGCAGTGCTAGAGAACCCGGGACTAGCGGGAGGGCCTACTACAATGAGCAGTTCTTC,CSAREPGTSGRAYYNEQFF
TRBV7-9,TRBD1,-,TRBJ2-3,TGTGCCAGCAGCCGACCTTTCCGGACAGGGGGCACAGATACGCAGTATTTT,CASSRPFRTGGTDTQYF
TRBV20-1,-,few,TRBJ1-6,TGCAGTGCTAGAGACAGCGCCGCTGGGGGGACGGGAAATTCACCCCTCCACTTT,CSARDSAAGGTGNSPLHF
TRBV29-1,TRBD2,-,TRBJ2-5,TGCAGCGTAGGGCTAGCGGAAGAGACCCAGTACTTC,CSVGLAEETQYF
TRBV12-3/TRBV12-4,-,-,TRBJ1-1,TGTGCCAGCAGTTTGGGCAGATCGAACACTGAAGCTTTCTTT,CASSLGRSNTEAFF
TRBV4-1,TRBD2,-,TRBJ2-4,TGCGCCAGCAGCCCGGAGGCGGGAGTATCTCGGTACTTC,CASSPEAGVSRYF
TRBV7-9,TRBD2,-,TRBJ2-7,TGTGCCAGCAGCTTACTAGCGGCCGAGAGCTCCAGCTCCTACGAGCAGTACTTC,CASSLLAAESSSSYEQYF
TRBV7-8,-,many,TRBJ1-6,TGTGCCAGCAGCTTAGATCCCCAAAAACCCCTCCACTTT,CASSLDPQKPLHF
TRBV5-5,-,few,TRBJ2-1,TGTGCCAGCAGCTCCCAAGGCGGGAATGAGCAGTTCTTC,CASSSQGGNEQFF
TRBV20-1,-,once,TRBJ2-5,TGCAGTGCTCGGCGAGGGGCAGAGACCCAGTACTTC,CSARRGAETQYF
TRBV7-9,TRBD2,few,TRBJ2-3,TGTGCCACCGGGACTAGCCTCCCCGATACGCAGTATTTT,CATGTSLPDTQYF
TRBV20-1,TRBD2,few,TRBJ2-3,TGCAGTGCTACCCGGACTAGCGGGAGGTCTGGAGCAGATACGCAGTATTTT,CSATRTSGRSGADTQYF
TRBV19,-,many,TRBJ2-1,TGTGCCAGTAGCAGTAATACCTACAATGAGCAGTTCTTC,CASSSNTYNEQFF
TRBV7-9,-,-,TRBJ1-2,TGTGCCAGCAGCCCAGGGGAGGGCCTCTATGGCTACACCTTC,CASSPGEGLYGYTF
TRBV4-1,-,-,TRBJ1-2,TGCGCCAGCAGCCAAGGCTTCGAGGGGGAGAACTATGGCTACACCTTC,CASSQGFEGENYGYTF
TRBV15,-,-,TRBJ2-7,TGTGCCACCAGCGGAGATCGAGGACAGACCTACGAGCAGTACTTC,CATSGDRGQTYEQYF
TRBV7-9,-,-,TRBJ2-1,TGTGCCAGCAGCTTTCGAAGGGAGTCCACAGGTAGGAATGAGCAGTTCTTC,CASSFRRESTGRNEQFF
TRBV28,TRBD2,-,TRBJ2-5,TGTGCCAGCAGTTTATTTGCGACTAGCAAAGAGACCCAGTACTTC,CASSLFATSKETQYF
TRBV7-9,-,few,TRBJ1-5,TGTGCCAGCAGCTTAGGTGGGCATCAGCCCCAGCATTTT,CASSLGGHQPQHF
TRBV20-1,-,-,TRBJ2-5,TGCAGTGCGGGAGGAGCGGGAGAGACCCAGTACTTC,CSAGGAGETQYF
TRBV6-4,TRBD1,-,TRBJ1-5,TGTGCCAACGCGACCGGGACAGGGCCAAACAATCAGCCCCAGCATTTT,CANATGTGPNNQPQHF
TRBV12-3/TRBV12-4,TRBD1,few,TRBJ2-3,TGTGCCAGCAGTTTTAAGGGGGCTCCAGATACGCAGTATTTT,CASSFKGAPDTQYF
TRBV12-3/TRBV12-4,-,few,TRBJ1-2,TGTGCCAGCAGTTTACACCATGGCTACACCTTC,CASSLHHGYTF
TRBV2,-,few,TRBJ2-1,TGTGCCAGTAATAAGGACAGTAACAATGAGCAGTTCTTC,CASNKDSNNEQFF